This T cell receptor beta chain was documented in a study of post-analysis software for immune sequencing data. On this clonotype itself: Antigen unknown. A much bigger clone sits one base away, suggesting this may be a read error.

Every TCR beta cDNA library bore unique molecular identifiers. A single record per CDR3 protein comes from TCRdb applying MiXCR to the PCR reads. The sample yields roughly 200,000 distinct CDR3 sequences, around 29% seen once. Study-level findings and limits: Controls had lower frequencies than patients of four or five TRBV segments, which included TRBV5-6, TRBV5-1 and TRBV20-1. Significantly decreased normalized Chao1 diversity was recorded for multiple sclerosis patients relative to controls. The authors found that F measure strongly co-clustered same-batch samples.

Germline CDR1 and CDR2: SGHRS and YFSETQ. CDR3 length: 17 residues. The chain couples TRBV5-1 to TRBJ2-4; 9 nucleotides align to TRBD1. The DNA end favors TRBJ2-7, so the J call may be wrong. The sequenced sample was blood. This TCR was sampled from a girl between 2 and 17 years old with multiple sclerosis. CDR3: CTSSAQPPGQGLYEQYF. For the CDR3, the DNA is TGCACCAGCAGCGCGCAACCTCCGGGACAGGGACTTTACGAGCAGTACTTC.